This TCR beta chain was retrieved from a study of cytomegalovirus exposure and HLA in healthy donors. Study findings and constraints: The later analysis indicated that the majority of CMV-associated TCR beta chains appeared HLA-restricted. When presence/absence was analysed, sequencing depth was taken to be roughly uniform across donors. Some V segments could not be told apart, so they were left out, TRBV6-2 and TRBV6-3 among them.

Use of 60 Vbeta and 13 Jbeta primers characterized the PCR. Profiled with immunoSEQ multiplex PCR; TCRdb holds only in-frame clones, not every one. The repertoire holds about 100,000 clones, with around 85% as singletons. On this clone: Its antigen is still unknown.

Trimming at V came to 1 base and at J to 1 base, leaving 13 bases not matched to a gene. The germline gives CDR1 MGHRA, CDR2 YSYEKL. The CDR3 runs 18 residues. Sequences were obtained from PBMCs. The chain joins TRBV4-1 to TRBJ2-7; 7 nucleotides line up with TRBD2. This clonotype was sampled from a man younger than 45 in good health and CMV-seronegative. The CDR3 loop is CASSQVVSGGRGSYEQYF. DNA for the CDR3: TGCGCCAGCAGCCAAGTGGTGTCGGGCGGGAGAGGGTCCTACGAGCAGTACTTC.